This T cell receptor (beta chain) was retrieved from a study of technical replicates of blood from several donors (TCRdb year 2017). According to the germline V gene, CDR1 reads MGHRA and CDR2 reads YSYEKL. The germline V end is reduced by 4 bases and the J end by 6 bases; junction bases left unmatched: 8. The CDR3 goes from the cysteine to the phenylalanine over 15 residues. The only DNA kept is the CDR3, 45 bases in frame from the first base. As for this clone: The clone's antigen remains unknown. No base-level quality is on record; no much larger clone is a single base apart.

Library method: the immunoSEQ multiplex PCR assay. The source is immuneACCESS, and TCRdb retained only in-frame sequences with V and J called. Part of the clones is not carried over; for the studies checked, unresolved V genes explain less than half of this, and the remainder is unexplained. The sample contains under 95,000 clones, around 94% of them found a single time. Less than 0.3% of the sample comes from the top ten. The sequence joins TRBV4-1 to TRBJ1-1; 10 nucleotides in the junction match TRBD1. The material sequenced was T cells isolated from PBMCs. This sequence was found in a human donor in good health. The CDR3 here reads CASSPRDRGEPEAFF. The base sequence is TGCGCCAGCAGCCCACGGGACAGGGGCGAACCTGAAGCTTTCTTT.